The 2 T cell receptor beta chains presented below share a single source sample, sequenced in a study of blood T cell repertoires in COVID-19. This table comes from immunoSEQ multiplex PCR, and its TCRdb copy is limited to in-frame clones, with some not included. In the table there are about 94,000 clones, 75% to 80% of which are singletons. What was sequenced was peripheral blood. The source is an older man with COVID-19, enrolled during active disease.

This chain links TRBV19 with TRBJ1-4, with D unclear. The CDR3 has 15 amino acids. Germline-derived CDR1 and CDR2 are LNHDA and SQIVND (reference sequence). The germline V and J ends were trimmed by 4 bases and 0 bases, with 9 bases remaining between them. The CDR3 spells CASSSPGSTNEKLFF. CDR3 DNA: TGTGCCAGTAGTAGTCCGGGTTCAACTAATGAAAAACTGTTTTTT.

The V call is TRBV6-5, the J call TRBJ1-5, with 9 bases matching TRBD1. The ends lost 6 bases at V and 1 base at J; junction bases unmatched: 4. CDR1 and CDR2 (germline): MNHEY, SVGAGI. CDR3 length: 15 amino acids. Written as DNA, the CDR3 is TGTGCCAGCAGGGGGACAGGGCGAAGCAATCAGCCCCAGCATTTT. Translating gives CASRGTGRSNQPQHF.